The 19 T cell receptor beta chains given below trace back to one sample, sequenced in a study of early T cells in non-severe SARS-CoV-2 infection. Each CDR3 protein gets one entry after TCRdb re-called the 5' RACE reads with MiXCR. This table holds 20,000 to 25,000 distinct CDR3 sequences, about 5.3% found once. Specimen: whole blood. Receptor source: an adult who was a healthcare worker with PCR-confirmed SARS-CoV-2 infection or an uninfected control (not recorded which).

This clonotype was seen at least ten times. V and J are TRBV29-1 and TRBJ2-1; a possible D gene is TRBD1 (7 bases). This CDR3 is built from 14 residues. The ends were cut back, 7 bases at V and 0 bases at J, with 13 bases in the middle. Germline CDR1 reads SQVTM; CDR2 reads ANQGSEA. DNA of the CDR3: TGCAGCGCAGACCAGGGGGGCTCCTACAATGAGCAGTTCTTC. Its translation: CSADQGGSYNEQFF.

This clonotype has more than one count but fewer than ten. The chain carries TRBV10-2 and TRBJ2-7; TRBD2 aligns across 10 bases. This CDR3 is 15 amino acids long. Germline lookup yields CDR1 WSHSY and CDR2 SAAADI. The trim removed 1 base at V and 5 bases at J, leaving 5 bases unmatched. The CDR3 protein is CASSEWSSGSHEQYV. The DNA for the CDR3 is TGCGCCAGCAGTGAGTGGTCTAGCGGGAGTCACGAGCAGTACGTC.

There are many counts of this clonotype. The chain joins TRBV9 to TRBJ2-3; TRBD1 agrees at 10 bases. Germline V gene sequence: CDR1 SGDLS, CDR2 YYNGEE. V gave up 3 bases and J gave up 0 bases; unmatched junction bases: 10. The CDR3 has 18 amino acids. The CDR3 protein is CASSALGGTGASTDTQYF. The CDR3 nucleotides are TGTGCCAGCAGCGCCCTAGGAGGGACAGGGGCTAGCACAGATACGCAGTATTTT.

This clonotype was detected ten times or more. The rearrangement uses TRBV29-1 and TRBJ2-3, with 10 bases lining up with TRBD2. This CDR3 spans 14 amino acids. CDR1 is SQVTM, CDR2 ANQGSEA, per germline. V shed 7 bases, J shed 3 bases, and the junction held 7 bases outside the gene matches. The chain's CDR3 is CSALIAGGTDTQYF. DNA of the CDR3: TGCAGCGCGCTAATAGCGGGAGGAACAGATACGCAGTATTTT.

This sequence joins TRBV6-1 and TRBJ2-7; a weak D match, TRBD2 (6 bases). V lost 1 base to trimming and J lost 4 bases, with 11 bases between them. CDR3 size: 14 residues. Per the germline V gene, CDR1 is MNHNS and CDR2 is SASEGT. The CDR3 bases are TGTGCCAGCAGTGAAGTCGGTAGCGGATACGAGCAGTACGTC. The encoded protein is CASSEVGSGYEQYV.

The count of this clonotype is one. A clone one base away is much larger, so this may be a read error. This chain connects TRBV6-1 to TRBJ1-1, with D tentatively TRBD1 (5 bases). Germline V CDR1 and CDR2: MNHNS, SASEGT. The V end was cut by 5 bases, the J end by 6 bases, with 13 bases between. The length of the CDR3 is 13 residues. The CDR3 DNA sequence: TGTGCCAGCAGTCCACAGGCCAACTCTGAAGCTTTCTTT. This translates into CASSPQANSEAFF.

This clonotype was observed a handful of times. The chain has TRBV28 and TRBJ2-3; D ambiguous. Trimming took off 8 bases at V and 6 bases at J, with 9 bases between the two ends. This CDR3 region has 11 residues. Germline V gene lookup returns CDR1 MDHEN and CDR2 SYDVKM. CDR3 in DNA: TGTGCCAGCGGTTCTGGGGATACGCAGTATTTT. Translating gives CASGSGDTQYF.

This clonotype was seen ten or more times. This chain connects TRBV15 to TRBJ2-5, with TRBD2 identical over 7 bases. The V gene's germline CDR1 is LNHNV and CDR2 YYDKDF (reference sequence). This CDR3 comprises 16 residues. The V gene end was trimmed by 5 bases and the J gene end by 0 bases; junction bases not matched to a gene: 9. Here the CDR3 reads CATSYTSLADQETQYF. In nucleotides, the CDR3 is TGTGCCACCAGCTACACAAGCCTAGCGGACCAAGAGACCCAGTACTTC.

This clonotype appeared many times. The chain uses TRBV29-1 and TRBJ2-1; D gene uncertain. The germline V gene encodes CDR1 SQVTM and CDR2 ANQGSEA. The CDR3 runs 11 residues. The ends were cut back, 6 bases at V and 7 bases at J, with 10 bases in the middle. CDR3: CSVPDVNEQFF. The CDR3 bases are TGCAGCGTCCCCGACGTGAATGAGCAGTTCTTC.

This clonotype was seen many times. The V call is TRBV29-1, the J call TRBJ2-1; possibly TRBD1 for D (6 bases). Trimming pared 5 bases from V and 4 bases from J, leaving 18 bases between. Germline CDR1 and CDR2: SQVTM and ANQGSEA. CDR3 length equals 15 residues. The CDR3 bases are TGCAGCGTTTCTCCGATGCCGACAGGTTACAATGAGCAGTTCTTC. Its protein product is CSVSPMPTGYNEQFF.

The sample holds many counts of this clonotype. The chain joins TRBV6-1 to TRBJ2-1; no definite D call. The CDR3 extends over 12 amino acids. Per germline, CDR1 MNHNS and CDR2 SASEGT. V lost 4 bases to trimming and J lost 10 bases, with 11 bases between them. CDR3 DNA: TGTGCCAGCAGTGTGGTTGGTTGGGAGCAGTTCTTC. It specifies CASSVVGWEQFF.

The table lists this clonotype with many counts. This sequence joins TRBV29-1 and TRBJ2-3, with a tentative D call TRBD1 (5 bases). The V end was cut by 2 bases, the J end by 4 bases, with 7 bases between. The CDR3 totals 12 residues. The germline V gene has CDR1 SQVTM and CDR2 ANQGSEA. The CDR3 is CSVEQGADTQYF. As DNA, the CDR3 is TGCAGCGTTGAACAGGGCGCAGATACGCAGTATTTT.

This clonotype was seen at least ten times. The chain is built from TRBV11-1 and TRBJ2-5; maybe TRBD2 (5 bases). Germline values: CDR1 SGHAT, CDR2 FQDESV (reference sequence). The germline V and J ends were trimmed by 3 bases and 0 bases, with 14 bases remaining between them. There are 16 residues in the CDR3. The CDR3 region is CASSFRRATNQETQYF. The CDR3, as DNA: TGTGCCAGCAGCTTTAGGCGGGCGACGAACCAAGAGACCCAGTACTTC. Supplemented by reference TRBV11-1 and TRBJ2-5, the full variable domain reads EAEVAQSPRYKITEKSQAVAFWCDPISGHATLYWYRQILGQGPELLVQFQDESVVDDSQLPKDRFSAERLKGVDSTLKIQPAELGDSAMYLCASSFRRATNQETQYFGPGTRLLVL.

This clonotype turned up a few times. The chain is built from TRBV6-5 and TRBJ2-1, with TRBD2 identical over 9 bases. This CDR3 has 12 amino acids. The germline CDR1 and CDR2 sequences are MNHEY and SVGAGI. Trimming took 6 bases from V and 10 from J; bases not matched to a gene: 4. Here the CDR3 DNA reads TGTGCCAGCAGCCGGGGGACTAGCGAGCAGTTCTTC. The encoded protein is CASSRGTSEQFF.

This clonotype was seen repeatedly, ten times or more. The chain links TRBV6-1 to TRBJ2-3, with 7 bases lining up with TRBD2. Germline lookup yields CDR1 MNHNS and CDR2 SASEGT. This CDR3 contains 16 residues. J lost 4 bases, V lost 6 bases, and 13 bases had no gene match. The CDR3 DNA is TGTGCCAGCAGCTCAAGGACTAGGACCCTCGCAGATACGCAGTATTTT. It is translated as CASSSRTRTLADTQYF.

A remark on this clonotype: A much larger clone lies one base from this, so it may be a read error. The gene calls are TRBV6-2 or TRBV6-3 and TRBJ2-1; D call uncertain. Trimming cost V 7 bases and J 10 bases, with 23 bases left between them. Germline lookup yields CDR1 MNHEY and CDR2 SVGEGT. The CDR3 is 15 residues long. For the CDR3, the DNA is TGTGCCAGCACCTACGGGCTAGTGGGTGTGTGGGAGCAGTTCTTC. Translation gives CASTYGLVGVWEQFF.

This clonotype is termed medium-sized (0.01 to 0.1%). V is TRBV7-2 and J is TRBJ2-7; 10 positions agree with TRBD2. J gave up 1 base and V 3 bases, and 3 bases lay outside the gene matches. Germline V CDR1 and CDR2: SGHTA, FQGNSA. The CDR3 sequence is 15 residues long. DNA of the CDR3: TGTGCCAGCAGCTTGCTAGCGGGAGTATCCTACGAGCAGTACTTC. Its protein product is CASSLLAGVSYEQYF.

By share of the sample, this clonotype is medium-sized. The chain links TRBV6-4 to TRBJ1-6, with 8 bases lining up with TRBD1. Losses at the gene ends were 6 bases for V and 5 bases for J; bases not matched to a gene: 3. Germline V CDR1 and CDR2: MRHNA, SNTAGT. The CDR3 length is 14 residues. CDR3 nucleotides: TGTGCCAGCAGGGAGACAGGGGATAATTCACCCCTCCACTTT. This gives the protein CASRETGDNSPLHF.

Worth noting for this clonotype: Germline is not matched at one junction end, which may reflect a read error. The V call is TRBV7-7, the J call TRBJ2-1; the match to TRBD2 covers 11 bases. Germline V lookup: CDR1 SSHAT, CDR2 FNYEAQ (reference sequence). CDR3 length equals 15 residues. For the CDR3, the DNA is TGTGCTAGCAGCATCGGGACTAGCGGTCACAATGAGCAGTTCTTC. Translating gives CASSIGTSGHNEQFF.